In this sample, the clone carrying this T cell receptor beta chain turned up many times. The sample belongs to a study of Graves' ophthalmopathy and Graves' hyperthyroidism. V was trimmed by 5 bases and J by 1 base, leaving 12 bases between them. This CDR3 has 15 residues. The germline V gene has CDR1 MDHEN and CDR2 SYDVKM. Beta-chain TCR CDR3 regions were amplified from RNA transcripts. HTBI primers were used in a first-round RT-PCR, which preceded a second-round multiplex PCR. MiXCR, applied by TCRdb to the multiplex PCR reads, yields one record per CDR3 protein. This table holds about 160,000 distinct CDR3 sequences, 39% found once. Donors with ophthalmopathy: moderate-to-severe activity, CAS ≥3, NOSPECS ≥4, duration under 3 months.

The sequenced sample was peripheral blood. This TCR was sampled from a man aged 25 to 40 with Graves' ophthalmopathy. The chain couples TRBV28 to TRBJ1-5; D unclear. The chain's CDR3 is CASSPPWRSNQPQHF. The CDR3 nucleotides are TGTGCCAGCAGTCCCCCTTGGAGAAGCAATCAGCCCCAGCATTTT.